This TCR beta chain comes out of a study of T cell repertoires in ileal Crohn's disease. Study information: The M6 sample came from neoterminal ileum during colonoscopy after surgery.

This CDR3 has 15 amino acids. V lost 0 bases and J lost 1, with 10 bases in between. Germline CDR1 and CDR2: SGDLS and YYNGEE. To note about this clone: Its cognate antigen is unknown.

Time point given: neoterminal ileum biopsy at postoperative endoscopy, about 6 months after surgery. Generated by immunoSEQ multiplex PCR, the TCRdb table keeps only in-frame clones and is missing some. Among about 2,600 clones listed, approximately 70% were seen once. Regarding the study as a whole: Within the first postoperative year, endoscopy came at median roughly seven months.

Sequenced input: ileal tissue. The sequence was obtained from an adult with Crohn's disease. This chain connects TRBV9 to TRBJ1-1; D gene uncertain. The CDR3 is CASSVEVRGNTEAFF. DNA for the CDR3: TGTGCCAGCAGCGTAGAGGTCCGAGGGAACACTGAAGCTTTCTTT.